This T cell receptor beta chain derives from a study of T cell changes during pregnancy in multiple sclerosis. TCRdb's table, derived via immunoSEQ multiplex PCR, lists solely in-frame clones and lacks some. Altogether tens of thousands of clones are present, roughly nine tenths being singletons, with the ten largest covering around 1.5%. The CDR3 extends over 14 amino acids. Germline V gene data show CDR1 as SGHVS and CDR2 as FQNEAQ. The V end was cut by 3 bases, the J end by 13 bases, with 21 bases between. The chain employs TRBV7-8 and TRBJ2-5; D is perhaps TRBD2 (7 bases). The sequence was collected from a female donor with multiple sclerosis, enrolled in a pregnancy study. The sequenced sample was peripheral blood, obtained in the third trimester of pregnancy. CDR3 DNA sequence: TGTGCCAGCAGCTTTCGACAAGGGGGGAGGGTTCGGTACTTC. This gives the protein CASSFRQGGRVRYF.